One and the same sample provided the 5 T cell receptor beta chains below, sequenced in a study of blood T cell repertoires in COVID-19 (dated by TCRdb to the early 2020s). Receptor amplification or capture employed the immunoSEQ multiplex PCR assay. TCRdb provides this immuneACCESS table in a form limited to in-frame rearrangements. Some clones are lacking; in checked studies, under half of them reflect an unresolved V gene, and why the rest are absent is not known. The sample table records about 130,000 clones; roughly four fifths of these occur just once. 4.5% to 6% of the sample rests with the top ten. The sample taken for sequencing was peripheral blood. Every receptor here comes from a man at least 80 years old with COVID-19, enrolled during active disease.

This chain uses TRBV28 with TRBJ1-6; D ambiguous. Germline CDR1 reads MDHEN; CDR2 reads SYDVKM. V was clipped by 3 bases and J by 6 bases, with 15 bases between them. The CDR3 extends over 16 amino acids. The CDR3 loop reads CASSFPGESLNSPLHF. DNA for the CDR3: TGTGCCAGCAGTTTCCCTGGGGAGAGCCTTAATTCACCCCTCCACTTT.

The V gene is TRBV28, the J gene TRBJ2-4; 11 bases are a match to TRBD2. There are 15 residues in the CDR3. Unmatched junction bases numbered 1, after V lost 5 bases and J lost 1 base. Germline V gives CDR1 MDHEN, CDR2 SYDVKM. The CDR3: CASSPSGRAKNIQYF. Here the CDR3 DNA reads TGTGCCAGCAGTCCTAGCGGGAGGGCCAAAAACATTCAGTACTTC.

The chain combines TRBV5-1 with TRBJ2-5; D is unclear. This CDR3 contains 14 residues. CDR1 and CDR2 (germline): SGHRS, YFSETQ. Trimming removed 0 bases at V and 1 base at J, with 7 bases between. CDR3 coding DNA: TGCGCCAGCAGCTTGGGGCACCCCCAAGAGACCCAGTACTTC. Translating gives CASSLGHPQETQYF.

The chain uses TRBV2 and TRBJ1-5; possibly TRBD1 for D (6 bases). Germline V CDR1 and CDR2: SNHLY, FYNNEI. This CDR3 region has 16 residues. The V end lost 5 bases, the J end lost 2 bases, and 16 bases lay between the germline ends. The CDR3 loop reads CASSYLQGRGNQPQHF. CDR3 DNA sequence: TGTGCCAGCAGTTACCTCCAGGGGAGGGGCAATCAGCCCCAGCATTTT.

The chain employs TRBV2 and TRBJ1-2; 11 nucleotides line up with TRBD1. This CDR3 contains 14 residues. The germline gives CDR1 SNHLY, CDR2 FYNNEI. With 7 bases clipped from V and 2 bases from J, the junction kept 3 bases outside the gene matches. This CDR3 reads CASNGQGANYGYTF. The CDR3 DNA reads TGTGCCAGCAATGGACAGGGGGCAAACTATGGCTACACCTTC.